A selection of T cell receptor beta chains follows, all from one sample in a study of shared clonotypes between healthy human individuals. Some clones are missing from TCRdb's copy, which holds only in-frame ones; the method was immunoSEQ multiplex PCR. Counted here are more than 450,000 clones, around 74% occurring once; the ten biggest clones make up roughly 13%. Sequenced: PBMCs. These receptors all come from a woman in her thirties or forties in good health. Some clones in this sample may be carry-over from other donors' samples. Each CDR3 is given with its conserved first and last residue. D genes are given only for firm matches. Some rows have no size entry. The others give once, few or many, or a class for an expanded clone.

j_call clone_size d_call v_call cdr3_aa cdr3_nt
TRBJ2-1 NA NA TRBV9 CASSQVSVSSYNEQFF TGTGCCAGCAGCCAGGTGAGCGTAAGCTCCTACAATGAGCAGTTCTTC
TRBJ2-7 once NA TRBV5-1 CASSLGPTLSYEQYF TGCGCCAGCAGCTTGGGGCCAACGCTCAGCTACGAGCAGTACTTC
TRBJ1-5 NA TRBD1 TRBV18 CASSPVGQGAGQPQHF TGTGCCAGCTCACCAGTAGGACAGGGGGCGGGTCAGCCCCAGCATTTT
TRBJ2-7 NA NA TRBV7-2 CASSLAGRSYEQYF TGTGCCAGCAGCTTAGCGGGCAGGAGCTACGAGCAGTACTTC
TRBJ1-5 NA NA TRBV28 CASRVGGKQPQHF TGTGCCAGCAGAGTCGGGGGAAAGCAGCCCCAGCATTTT
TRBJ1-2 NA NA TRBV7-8 CASSLVGPNGGGYTF TGTGCCAGCAGCTTAGTAGGGCCTAACGGTGGAGGCTACACCTTC
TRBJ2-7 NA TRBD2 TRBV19 CASSLPGLAGLYEQYF TGTGCCAGTAGCCTTCCTGGACTAGCGGGGCTCTACGAGCAGTACTTC
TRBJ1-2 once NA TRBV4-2 CASSLVSGANYGYTF TGTGCCAGCAGCTTGGTTTCAGGGGCTAACTATGGCTACACCTTC
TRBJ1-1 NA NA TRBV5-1 CASSLETNTEAFF TGCGCCAGCAGCTTGGAAACTAACACTGAAGCTTTCTTT
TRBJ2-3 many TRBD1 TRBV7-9 CASSLLLGQGAGDTQYF TGTGCCAGCAGCTTACTTCTAGGGCAGGGGGCCGGAGATACGCAGTATTTT
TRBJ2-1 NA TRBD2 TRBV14 CASSRRLAGVREQFF TGTGCCAGCAGCCGAAGACTAGCGGGAGTTCGTGAGCAGTTCTTC
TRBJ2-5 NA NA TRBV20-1 CSARVVETQYF TGCAGTGCTAGAGTGGTGGAGACCCAGTACTTC
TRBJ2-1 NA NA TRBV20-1 CSATQYNEQFF TGCAGTGCTACCCAATACAATGAGCAGTTCTTC
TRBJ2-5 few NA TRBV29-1 CSVAMRQGGVEETQYF TGCAGCGTTGCTATGCGGCAGGGGGGTGTGGAGGAGACCCAGTACTTC
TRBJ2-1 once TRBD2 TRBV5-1 CASSLASGRGEQFF TGCGCCAGCAGCTTGGCTAGCGGGAGGGGTGAGCAGTTCTTC
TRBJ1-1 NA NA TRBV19 CASSIGAGGGTEAFF TGTGCCAGTAGTATAGGAGCTGGGGGCGGGACTGAAGCTTTCTTT
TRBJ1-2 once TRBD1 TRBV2 CASSLRTGNYGYTF TGTGCCAGCAGTCTGAGGACAGGGAACTATGGCTACACCTTC
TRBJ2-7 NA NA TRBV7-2 CASSSSRATPLGQYF TGTGCCAGCAGTTCATCCCGGGCCACCCCTCTAGGGCAGTACTTC
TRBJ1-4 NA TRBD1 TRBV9 CASSPLGAGGSEKLFF TGTGCCAGCAGCCCCTTGGGGGCAGGGGGAAGTGAAAAACTGTTTTTT
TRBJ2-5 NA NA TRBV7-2 CASSPQVRLQETQYF TGTGCCAGCAGCCCCCAGGTCAGGTTACAAGAGACCCAGTACTTC
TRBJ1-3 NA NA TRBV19 CASSIATAGNTIYF TGTGCCAGTAGTATAGCGACAGCTGGAAACACCATATATTTT
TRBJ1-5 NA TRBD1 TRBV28 CASRPGGLHSNQPQHF TGTGCCAGCAGGCCAGGGGGTCTGCATAGCAATCAGCCCCAGCATTTT
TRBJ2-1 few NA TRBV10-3 CAISEGGGYNEQFF TGTGCCATCAGTGAAGGAGGGGGCTACAATGAGCAGTTCTTC